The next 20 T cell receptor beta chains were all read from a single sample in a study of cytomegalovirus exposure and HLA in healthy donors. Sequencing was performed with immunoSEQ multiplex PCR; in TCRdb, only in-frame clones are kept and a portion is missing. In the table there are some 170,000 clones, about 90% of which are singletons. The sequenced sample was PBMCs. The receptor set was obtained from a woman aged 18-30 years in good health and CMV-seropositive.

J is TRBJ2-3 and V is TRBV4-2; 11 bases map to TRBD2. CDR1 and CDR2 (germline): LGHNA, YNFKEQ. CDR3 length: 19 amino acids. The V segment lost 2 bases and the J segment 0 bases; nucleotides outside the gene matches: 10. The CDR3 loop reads CASSQRPTGTSGSTDTQYF. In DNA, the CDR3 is TGTGCCAGCAGCCAAAGACCGACCGGGACTAGCGGAAGCACAGATACGCAGTATTTT.

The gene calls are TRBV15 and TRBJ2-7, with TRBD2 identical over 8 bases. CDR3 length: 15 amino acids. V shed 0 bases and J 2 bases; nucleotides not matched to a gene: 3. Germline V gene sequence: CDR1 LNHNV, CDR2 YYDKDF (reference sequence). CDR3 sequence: CATSRDLAGAYEQYF. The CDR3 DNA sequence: TGTGCCACCAGCAGAGATCTAGCGGGCGCCTACGAGCAGTACTTC.

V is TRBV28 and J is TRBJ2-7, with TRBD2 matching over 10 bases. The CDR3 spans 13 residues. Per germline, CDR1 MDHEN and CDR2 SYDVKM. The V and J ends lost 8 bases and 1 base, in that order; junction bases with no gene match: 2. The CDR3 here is CASRGLASYEQYF. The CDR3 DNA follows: TGTGCCAGCCGGGGACTAGCGTCCTACGAGCAGTACTTC.

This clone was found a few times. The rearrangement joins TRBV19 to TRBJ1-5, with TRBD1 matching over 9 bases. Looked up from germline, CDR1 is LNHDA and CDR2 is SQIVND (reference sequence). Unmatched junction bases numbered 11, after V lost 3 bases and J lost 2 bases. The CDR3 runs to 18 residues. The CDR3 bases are TGTGCCAGTAGTATCTGGGGCCATGGACAGGGGCGCAATCAGCCCCAGCATTTT. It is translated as CASSIWGHGQGRNQPQHF.

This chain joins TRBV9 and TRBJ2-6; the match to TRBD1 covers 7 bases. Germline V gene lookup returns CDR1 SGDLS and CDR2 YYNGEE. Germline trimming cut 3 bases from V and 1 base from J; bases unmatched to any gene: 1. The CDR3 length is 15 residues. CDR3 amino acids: CASSAGQSGANVLTF. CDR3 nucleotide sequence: TGTGCCAGCAGCGCGGGACAGTCTGGGGCCAACGTCCTGACTTTC.

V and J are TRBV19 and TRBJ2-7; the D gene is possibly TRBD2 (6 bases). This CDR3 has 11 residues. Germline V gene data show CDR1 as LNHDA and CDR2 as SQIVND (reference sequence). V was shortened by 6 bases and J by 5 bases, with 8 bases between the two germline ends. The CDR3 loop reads CASRGGDEQYF. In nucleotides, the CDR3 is TGTGCCAGTAGAGGCGGGGACGAGCAGTACTTC.

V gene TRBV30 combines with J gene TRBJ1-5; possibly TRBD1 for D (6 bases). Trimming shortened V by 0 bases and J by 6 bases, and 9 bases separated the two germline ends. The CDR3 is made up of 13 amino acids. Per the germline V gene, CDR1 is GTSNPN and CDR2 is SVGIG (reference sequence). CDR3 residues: CAWSVGGGQPQHF. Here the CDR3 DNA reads TGTGCCTGGAGTGTAGGGGGTGGTCAGCCCCAGCATTTT.

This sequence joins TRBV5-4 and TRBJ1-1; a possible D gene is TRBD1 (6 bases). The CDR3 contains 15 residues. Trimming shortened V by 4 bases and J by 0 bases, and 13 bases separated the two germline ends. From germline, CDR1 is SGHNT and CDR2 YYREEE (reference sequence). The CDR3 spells CASSPETGLNTEAFF. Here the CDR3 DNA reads TGTGCCAGCAGCCCTGAGACAGGCTTGAACACTGAAGCTTTCTTT.

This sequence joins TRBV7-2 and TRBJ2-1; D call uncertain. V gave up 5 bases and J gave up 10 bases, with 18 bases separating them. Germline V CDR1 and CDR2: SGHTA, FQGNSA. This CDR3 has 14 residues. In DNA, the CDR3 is TGTGCCAGCAGCCTGAGTCGGGTCGCCGGGGAGCAGTTCTTC. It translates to CASSLSRVAGEQFF. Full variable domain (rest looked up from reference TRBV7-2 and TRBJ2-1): GAGVSQSPSNKVTEKGKDVELRCDPISGHTALYWYRQSLGQGLEFLIYFQGNSAPDKSGLPSDRFSAERTGGSVSTLTIQRTQQEDSAVYLCASSLSRVAGEQFFGPGTRLTVL.

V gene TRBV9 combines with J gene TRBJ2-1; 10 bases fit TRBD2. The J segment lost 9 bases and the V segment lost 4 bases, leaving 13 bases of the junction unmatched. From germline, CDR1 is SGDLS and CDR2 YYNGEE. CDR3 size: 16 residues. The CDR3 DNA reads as TGTGCCAGCAGCCCCCTGCTAGCGGGAGACTATGGTGAGCAGTTCTTC. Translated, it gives CASSPLLAGDYGEQFF.

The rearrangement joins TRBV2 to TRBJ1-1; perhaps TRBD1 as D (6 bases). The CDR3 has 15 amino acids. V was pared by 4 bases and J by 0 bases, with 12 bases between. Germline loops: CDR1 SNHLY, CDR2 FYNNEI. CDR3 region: CASSVRSGVNTEAFF. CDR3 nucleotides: TGTGCCAGCAGTGTAAGGTCAGGGGTGAACACTGAAGCTTTCTTT.

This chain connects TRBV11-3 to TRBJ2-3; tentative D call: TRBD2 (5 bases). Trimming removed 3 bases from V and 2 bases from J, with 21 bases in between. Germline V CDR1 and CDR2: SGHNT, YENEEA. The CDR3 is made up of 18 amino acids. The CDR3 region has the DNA TGTGCCAGCAGCTTCCCGTCGCTAGCACAAGCTTCCACAGATACGCAGTATTTT. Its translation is CASSFPSLAQASTDTQYF.

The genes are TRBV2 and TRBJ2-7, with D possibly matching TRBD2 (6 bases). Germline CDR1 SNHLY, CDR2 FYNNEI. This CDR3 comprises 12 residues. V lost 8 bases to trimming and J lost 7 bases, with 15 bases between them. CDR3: CASDGSAREQYF. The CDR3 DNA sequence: TGTGCCAGCGACGGGAGTGCAAGGGAGCAGTACTTC.

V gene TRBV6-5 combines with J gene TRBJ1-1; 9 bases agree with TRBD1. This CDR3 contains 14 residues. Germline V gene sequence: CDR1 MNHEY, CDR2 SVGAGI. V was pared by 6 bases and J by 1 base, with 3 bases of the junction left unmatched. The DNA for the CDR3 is TGTGCCAGCAGGCCGGGACAGGGGAACACTGAAGCTTTCTTT. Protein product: CASRPGQGNTEAFF.

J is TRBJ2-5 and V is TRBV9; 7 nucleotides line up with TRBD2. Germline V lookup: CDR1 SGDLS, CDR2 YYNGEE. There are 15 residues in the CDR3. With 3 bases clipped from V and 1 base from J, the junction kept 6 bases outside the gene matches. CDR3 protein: CASSEEAGLQETQYF. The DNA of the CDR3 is TGTGCCAGCAGCGAGGAAGCGGGACTCCAAGAGACCCAGTACTTC.

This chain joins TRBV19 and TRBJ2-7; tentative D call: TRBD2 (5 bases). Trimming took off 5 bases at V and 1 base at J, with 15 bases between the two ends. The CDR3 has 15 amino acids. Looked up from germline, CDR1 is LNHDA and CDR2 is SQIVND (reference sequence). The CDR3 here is CASSLASQPSYEQYF. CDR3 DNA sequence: TGTGCCAGTAGTTTGGCTAGCCAGCCTTCCTACGAGCAGTACTTC.

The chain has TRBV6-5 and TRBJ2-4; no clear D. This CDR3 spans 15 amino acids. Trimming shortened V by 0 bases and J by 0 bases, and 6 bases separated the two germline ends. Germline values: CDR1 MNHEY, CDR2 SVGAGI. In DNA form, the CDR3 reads TGTGCCAGCAGTTACTCTAACAAAGCCAAAAACATTCAGTACTTC. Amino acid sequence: CASSYSNKAKNIQYF.

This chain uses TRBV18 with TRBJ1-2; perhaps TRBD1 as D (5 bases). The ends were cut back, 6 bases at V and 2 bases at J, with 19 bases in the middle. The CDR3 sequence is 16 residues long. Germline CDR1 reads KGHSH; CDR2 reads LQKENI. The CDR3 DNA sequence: TGTGCCAGCTCCCAGGCGGGGCAGGTGGGGAACTATGGCTACACCTTC. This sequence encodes CASSQAGQVGNYGYTF. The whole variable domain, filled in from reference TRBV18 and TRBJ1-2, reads NAGVMQNPRHLVRRRGQEARLRCSPMKGHSHVYWYRQLPEEGLKFMVYLQKENIIDESGMPKERFSAEFPKEGPSILRIQQVVRGDSAAYFCASSQAGQVGNYGYTFGSGTRLTVV.

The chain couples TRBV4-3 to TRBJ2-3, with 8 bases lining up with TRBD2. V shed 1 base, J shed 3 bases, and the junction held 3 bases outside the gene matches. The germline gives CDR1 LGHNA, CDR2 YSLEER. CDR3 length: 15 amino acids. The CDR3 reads CASSQGTSLTDTQYF. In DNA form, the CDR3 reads TGCGCCAGCAGCCAAGGGACTAGCCTAACAGATACGCAGTATTTT.

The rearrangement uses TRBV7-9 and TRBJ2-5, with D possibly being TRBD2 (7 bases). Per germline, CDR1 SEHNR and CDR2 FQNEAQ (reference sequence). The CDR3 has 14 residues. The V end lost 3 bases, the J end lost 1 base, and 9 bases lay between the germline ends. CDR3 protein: CASSLGGAQETQYF. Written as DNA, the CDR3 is TGTGCCAGCAGCTTGGGGGGGGCCCAAGAGACCCAGTACTTC.